A single sample is the source of the 26 T cell receptor beta chains below, sequenced in a study of blood T cell repertoires in COVID-19. Libraries were prepared by immunoSEQ multiplex PCR; TCRdb keeps only in-frame clonotypes and omits some of them. The table includes about 150,000 clones, roughly 84% detected once. Material: peripheral blood. The receptor source for this set is a young man with COVID-19, enrolled during active disease.

The chain couples TRBV11-2 to TRBJ2-2; 7 bases are a match to TRBD2. The germline V gene has CDR1 SGHAT and CDR2 FQNNGV. Germline trimming cut 5 bases from V and 6 bases from J; bases unmatched to any gene: 3. The CDR3 contains 13 residues. The CDR3 is CASSTGLSGELFF. CDR3 coding DNA: TGTGCCAGCAGCACGGGACTATCCGGGGAGCTGTTTTTT. Complete variable domain (other parts from reference TRBV11-2 and TRBJ2-2): EAGVAQSPRYKIIEKRQSVAFWCNPISGHATLYWYQQILGQGPKLLIQFQNNGVVDDSQLPKDRFSAERLKGVDSTLKIQPAKLEDSAVYLCASSTGLSGELFFGEGSRLTVL.

This clone has only one observation. The chain employs TRBV27 and TRBJ2-3; the match to TRBD2 covers 8 bases. The germline V gene has CDR1 MNHEY and CDR2 SMNVEV (reference sequence). The CDR3 is made up of 14 amino acids. V lost 8 bases, J lost 4 bases, and 8 bases stayed unmatched. The CDR3 bases are TGTGCCAGCGTTTCGGCGGGAGGATCAGATACGCAGTATTTT. Protein: CASVSAGGSDTQYF.

This clone was detected once. This sequence joins TRBV3-1 (or the pseudogene TRBV3-2) and TRBJ2-3; 10 nucleotides align to TRBD2. Germline trimming cut 2 bases from V and 4 bases from J; bases unmatched to any gene: 12. Germline-derived CDR1 and CDR2 are LGHDT and YNNKEL (reference sequence). The CDR3 length is 18 residues. In nucleotides, the CDR3 is TGTGCCAGCAGCCAATCCACACCTAGCGGGAGTTTCGCAGATACGCAGTATTTT. Its protein product is CASSQSTPSGSFADTQYF.

The CDR3 is CATSDRRDSADTQYF. CDR3 nucleotide sequence: TGTGCCACCAGTGATAGGCGGGACTCCGCAGATACGCAGTATTTT. This chain uses TRBV24-1 with TRBJ2-3, with a weak D call TRBD2 (6 bases). This CDR3 has 15 residues. Germline CDR1 KGHDR, CDR2 SFDVKD. The V end lost 3 bases, the J end lost 4 bases, and 13 bases lay between the germline ends.

This chain links TRBV28 with TRBJ2-7, with 7 bases lining up with TRBD2. Looked up from germline, CDR1 is MDHEN and CDR2 is SYDVKM. The CDR3 is 14 residues long. V trimming: 6 bases; J trimming: 3 bases; junction bases outside the gene matches: 8. The CDR3 nucleotides read TGTGCCAGCAGGGGAGGCGGGAGCCTCTACGAGCAGTACTTC. Translated, it gives CASRGGGSLYEQYF.

The chain recombines TRBV18 with TRBJ2-1; 7 nucleotides align to TRBD2. The CDR3 length is 15 residues. J lost 2 bases, V lost 6 bases, and 7 bases had no gene match. The germline gives CDR1 KGHSH, CDR2 LQKENI. CDR3 region: CASSPLSGAYNEQFF. In nucleotides, the CDR3 is TGTGCCAGCTCCCCTTTAAGCGGGGCCTACAATGAGCAGTTCTTC. Variable domain in full (rest from reference TRBV18 and TRBJ2-1): NAGVMQNPRHLVRRRGQEARLRCSPMKGHSHVYWYRQLPEEGLKFMVYLQKENIIDESGMPKERFSAEFPKEGPSILRIQQVVRGDSAAYFCASSPLSGAYNEQFFGPGTRLTVL.

The V and J genes are TRBV4-2 and TRBJ1-6; D is possibly TRBD1 (5 bases). The CDR3 covers 17 residues. V was trimmed by 0 bases and J by 7 bases, leaving 16 bases between them. CDR1 is LGHNA, CDR2 YNFKEQ, per germline. CDR3 sequence (DNA): TGTGCCAGCAGCCAAGAAGGTCCCAGGGCCGGGAATTCACCCCTCCACTTT. This codes for CASSQEGPRAGNSPLHF.

The chain uses TRBV7-2 and TRBJ1-2; 8 nucleotides line up with TRBD1. Germline CDR1 reads SGHTA; CDR2 reads FQGNSA. CDR3 size: 13 residues. Trimming cost V 5 bases and J 3 bases; bases outside gene matches: 2. CDR3: CASSPGQDYGYTF. The CDR3 DNA follows: TGTGCCAGCAGCCCGGGACAGGACTATGGCTACACCTTC.

A remark on this clone: At the DNA level, this CDR3 is encoded by other sequences in the same sample as well. The chain has TRBV12-3 or TRBV12-4 and TRBJ2-7; possible D gene TRBD1, 5 bases. V gave up 4 bases and J gave up 3 bases, with 7 bases separating them. The CDR3 has 12 residues. CDR3 coding DNA: TGTGCCAGCAGTTCGACAGTCTACGAGCAGTACTTC. Protein product: CASSSTVYEQYF.

The CDR3 loop reads CASRGISGANVLTF. CDR3 nucleotide sequence: TGTGCCAGTCGGGGAATCTCTGGGGCCAACGTCCTGACTTTC. The V call is TRBV19, the J call TRBJ2-6; perhaps TRBD2 as D (5 bases). The CDR3 sequence is 14 residues long. V shed 8 bases and J shed 0 bases, with 8 bases lying between them. Germline-derived CDR1 and CDR2 are LNHDA and SQIVND (reference sequence).

The chain couples TRBV4-1 to TRBJ2-7; D gene uncertain. The CDR3 loop spans 14 amino acids. Germline CDR1 and CDR2: MGHRA and YSYEKL. V was clipped by 5 bases and J by 2 bases, with 13 bases between them. CDR3 sequence (DNA): TGCGCCAGCAGCGCGATTGATTTCCCCTACGAGCAGTACTTC. It codes for CASSAIDFPYEQYF.

The chain links TRBV4-3 to TRBJ2-7; 10 bases map to TRBD1. The germline gives CDR1 LGHNA, CDR2 YSLEER. This CDR3 has 16 residues. Trimming removed 1 base from V and 2 bases from J; junction bases left unmatched: 5. CDR3 DNA: TGCGCCAGCAGCCAAGGCCCCGGGACAGGGGCCTACGAGCAGTACTTC. It specifies CASSQGPGTGAYEQYF.

This sequence joins TRBV7-9 and TRBJ2-1, with a weak D call TRBD2 (5 bases). CDR3 size: 13 residues. The V gene lost 1 base and the J gene lost 7 bases, with 8 bases spanning the gap. Germline V lookup: CDR1 SEHNR, CDR2 FQNEAQ (reference sequence). The CDR3 sequence: CASSLVGKNEQFF. CDR3 sequence (DNA): TGTGCCAGCAGCTTAGTCGGGAAAAATGAGCAGTTCTTC. The full variable domain, with the rest looked up from reference TRBV7-9 and TRBJ2-1, is DTGVSQNPRHKITKRGQNVTFRCDPISEHNRLYWYRQTLGQGPEFLTYFQNEAQLEKSRLLSDRFSAERPKGSFSTLEIQRTEQGDSAMYLCASSLVGKNEQFFGPGTRLTVL.

The DNA for the CDR3 is TGTGCCAGCAGCTTCCCCGGGACTAGCGAGTATACGCAGTATTTT. Residues: CASSFPGTSEYTQYF. The chain carries TRBV13 and TRBJ2-3; the match to TRBD2 covers 10 bases. Per the germline V gene, CDR1 is PRHDT and CDR2 is FYEKMQ (reference sequence). The ends lost 3 bases at V and 7 bases at J; junction bases unmatched: 7. This CDR3 is built from 15 residues.

As regards this clone: At one boundary the junction diverges from the germline segment, which might be a read error. This rearrangement joins TRBV6-1 to TRBJ2-5; D might be TRBD2 (5 bases). CDR3 length equals 14 residues. Germline values: CDR1 MNHNS, CDR2 SASEGT. The DNA of the CDR3 is TGTGCCAGCAGGGAAGCACCCCTCGAGGGGACCCAGTACTTC. Translated, it gives CASREAPLEGTQYF.

The J gene is TRBJ1-5, the V gene TRBV28; D is unclear. The V end lost 6 bases, the J end lost 3 bases, and 15 bases lay between the germline ends. The CDR3 consists of 15 residues. The germline gives CDR1 MDHEN, CDR2 SYDVKM. In nucleotides, the CDR3 is TGTGCCAGCAGCTCCGCAGGCACGACCAATCAGCCCCAGCATTTT. Residues: CASSSAGTTNQPQHF.

The V gene is TRBV6-5, the J gene TRBJ1-5; 7 bases match TRBD1. Per germline, CDR1 MNHEY and CDR2 SVGAGI. The length of the CDR3 is 13 residues. Trimming cost V 4 bases and J 7 bases; bases outside gene matches: 4. CDR3 DNA: TGTGCCAGCAGTTCACTCAGGGGGCAGCCCCAGCATTTT. The encoded protein is CASSSLRGQPQHF.

The chain links TRBV27 to TRBJ2-1, with TRBD2 matching 14 bases. The length of the CDR3 is 14 residues. Germline CDR1 reads MNHEY; CDR2 reads SMNVEV (reference sequence). Trimming cost V 5 bases and J 7 bases; bases outside gene matches: 1. The CDR3 here is CASSRTSGRNEQFF. The CDR3 nucleotides are TGTGCCAGCAGTCGGACTAGCGGGAGGAATGAGCAGTTCTTC.

The V call is TRBV7-8, the J call TRBJ2-2, with 12 bases that match TRBD2. V lost 3 bases, J lost 6 bases, and 11 bases stayed unmatched. The CDR3 sequence is 18 residues long. Germline V gives CDR1 SGHVS, CDR2 FQNEAQ. The CDR3 sequence: CASSFTTLAGGTAGELFF. The CDR3 DNA reads as TGTGCCAGCAGCTTTACAACTCTAGCGGGAGGGACAGCCGGGGAGCTGTTTTTT.

This rearrangement joins TRBV7-2 to TRBJ2-3, with 9 bases lining up with TRBD1. J gave up 2 bases and V 4 bases, and 16 bases lay outside the gene matches. The germline CDR1 and CDR2 sequences are SGHTA and FQGNSA. The CDR3 covers 19 residues. CDR3 in amino acids: CASSSRGQGRAVVTDTQYF. The CDR3 DNA follows: TGTGCCAGCAGCTCCAGGGGACAGGGACGGGCGGTTGTCACAGATACGCAGTATTTT.

This chain connects TRBV10-3 to TRBJ2-5, with no clear D. Deletions cut 11 bases from V and 0 bases from J, with 10 bases between. Per germline, CDR1 ENHRY and CDR2 SYGVKD. The CDR3 is 12 residues long. The CDR3 sequence is CAAQDYQETQYF. The CDR3 bases are TGTGCCGCCCAAGACTACCAAGAGACCCAGTACTTC.

The chain employs TRBV29-1 and TRBJ2-5, with a weak D call TRBD1 (6 bases). The germline CDR1 and CDR2 sequences are SQVTM and ANQGSEA. V lost 7 bases to trimming and J lost 5 bases, with 14 bases between them. This CDR3 has 12 amino acids. The CDR3 spells CSGRDTLETQYF. DNA of the CDR3: TGCAGCGGCCGGGACACCTTGGAGACCCAGTACTTC.

The rearrangement joins TRBV4-2 to TRBJ1-2; no reliable D call. The CDR3 loop spans 12 amino acids. Germline loops: CDR1 LGHNA, CDR2 YNFKEQ. V was pared by 0 bases and J by 9 bases, with 8 bases between. The CDR3 loop is CASSQDSRSYTF. The CDR3 DNA follows: TGTGCCAGCAGCCAAGACAGTCGAAGCTACACCTTC.

This chain uses TRBV6-5 with TRBJ2-1, with 13 bases that match TRBD2. CDR3 size: 14 residues. Germline CDR1 MNHEY, CDR2 SVGAGI. V shed 2 bases and J 16 bases; nucleotides not matched to a gene: 8. As DNA, the CDR3 is TGTGCCAGCAGTTACCCCGGGACTAGCGGGAATCAATTCTTC. This translates into CASSYPGTSGNQFF.

The CDR3 spells CASSWGASGSYEQYF. The CDR3 DNA reads TGTGCCAGCAGTTGGGGGGCTAGCGGCTCCTACGAGCAGTACTTC. J is TRBJ2-7 and V is TRBV7-2; TRBD2 might be the D (7 bases). V was cut by 6 bases and J by 0 bases, with 15 bases left in between. Germline loops: CDR1 SGHTA, CDR2 FQGNSA. The CDR3 sequence is 15 residues long.

The chain links TRBV6-4 to TRBJ2-7; TRBD1 matches at 11 bases. This CDR3 spans 17 amino acids. The V and J ends lost 4 bases and 0 bases, in that order; junction bases with no gene match: 8. The V gene's germline CDR1 is MRHNA and CDR2 SNTAGT. The CDR3: CASSVEGGTGGSYEQYF. As DNA, the CDR3 is TGTGCCAGCAGTGTTGAGGGAGGGACAGGGGGCTCCTACGAGCAGTACTTC.